This T cell receptor (beta chain) was profiled in a study of blood T cells in healthy people across ages. The second PCR ran roughly 6 to 11 cycles with a sample-barcoded 5' primer and J-beta primers. TCRdb analysed the 5' RACE reads with MiXCR anew, one entry per CDR3 protein. The sample has around 800,000 distinct CDR3 sequences, more than 40% seen once; the top ten hold roughly 19%. The study drew donors from healthy Caucasian individuals in Russia aged about 6 to 90. Germline CDR1 and CDR2: MNHNS and SASEGT. This CDR3 comprises 16 residues. Deletions cut 6 bases from V and 3 bases from J, with 17 bases between.

The chain links TRBV6-1 to TRBJ2-2, with D maybe TRBD1 (5 bases). The sequencing input was blood. The receptor's source is a man between 60 and 75 years old in good health. CDR3 DNA sequence: TGTGCCAGCAGAAAACAGGCCGTATCGGACACCGGGGAGCTGTTTTTT. Translation gives CASRKQAVSDTGELFF.